These 15 T cell receptor beta chains share one sample of origin, sequenced in a study of T cells in localized non-small cell lung cancer. The table came from immunoSEQ multiplex PCR; TCRdb's copy has only in-frame clones and leaves some out. The sample includes 2,000 to 2,500 clones, around 30% seen only once; the top ten take about 12%. Sample: normal lung tissue next to the tumor, taken before any cancer treatment. These receptors originate from an older male donor with stage I squamous cell lung carcinoma.

The chain recombines TRBV6-8 with TRBJ1-1; D gene ambiguous. V was clipped by 5 bases and J by 8 bases, with 12 bases between them. The CDR3 totals 12 residues. Germline-derived CDR1 and CDR2 are MNHGY and SAAAGT. The CDR3 sequence: CASSVAETEAFF. Written as DNA, the CDR3 is TGTGCCAGCAGTGTCGCGGAGACGGAAGCTTTCTTT.

This clone is deemed medium-sized (0.01 to 0.1%). V is TRBV11-3 and J is TRBJ2-6; D gene uncertain. Per the germline V gene, CDR1 is SGHNT and CDR2 is YENEEA. Trimming left V 3 bases short and J 1 base short, with 10 bases between. This CDR3 region has 16 residues. CDR3 residues: CASSFLNESGANVLTF. CDR3 in DNA: TGTGCCAGCAGCTTCCTTAATGAATCTGGGGCCAACGTCCTGACTTTC.

This clone was recorded a few times. The genes are TRBV1 and TRBJ1-1. TRBV1 corresponds to a pseudogene. The CDR3 runs to 15 residues. DNA of the CDR3: TGCGCCAGCAGCCAAGCCGAGAATTTGAACACTGAAGCTTTCTTT. It encodes CASSQAENLNTEAFF.

The chain employs TRBV14 and TRBJ2-7; no definite D call. Germline CDR1 SGHDN, CDR2 FVKESK. CDR3 length: 15 amino acids. The V and J ends lost 4 bases and 2 bases respectively, with 15 bases between them. The CDR3, as DNA: TGTGCCAGCAGCCTCCTCCTAGGCAGTACCTACGAGCAGTACTTC. It translates to CASSLLLGSTYEQYF. The variable domain in full, completed from reference TRBV14 and TRBJ2-7, reads EAGVTQFPSHSVIEKGQTVTLRCDPISGHDNLYWYRRVMGKEIKFLLHFVKESKQDESGMPNNRFLAERTGGTYSTLKVQPAELEDSGVYFCASSLLLGSTYEQYFGPGTRLTVT.

This sequence joins TRBV5-1 and TRBJ1-1, with 7 positions matching TRBD1. CDR1 and CDR2 from the germline V gene are SGHRS and YFSETQ. The V and J ends lost 1 base and 8 bases, in that order; junction bases with no gene match: 11. This CDR3 region has 15 residues. The CDR3 protein is CASSLSPGGGSEAFF. CDR3 in DNA: TGCGCCAGCAGCTTGTCCCCAGGGGGTGGAAGCGAAGCTTTCTTT.

V usage is TRBV28 and J usage is TRBJ1-2; D is unclear. This CDR3 contains 12 residues. The V gene's germline CDR1 is MDHEN and CDR2 SYDVKM. V lost 6 bases and J lost 8, with 13 bases in between. The DNA for the CDR3 is TGTGCCAGCAGCCCAATACTAGACGGCTACACCTTC. Translation: CASSPILDGYTF.

This chain joins TRBV28 and TRBJ1-2, with D perhaps TRBD1 (5 bases). Trimming stripped 2 bases from V and 6 bases from J, with 13 bases between. Per the germline V gene, CDR1 is MDHEN and CDR2 is SYDVKM. The CDR3 totals 14 residues. CDR3 sequence: CASSLATREDGYTF. The DNA for the CDR3 is TGTGCCAGCAGTTTAGCCACCAGGGAGGATGGCTACACCTTC.

In this sample, this clone is large. The chain has TRBV19 and TRBJ2-2, with TRBD2 matching 7 bases. V dropped 8 bases and J dropped 2; count of bases not matched to a gene: 8. CDR1 is LNHDA and CDR2 is SQIVND in the germline V gene (reference sequence). This CDR3 is 15 amino acids long. The CDR3 sequence: CASHRGRVNTGELFF. The CDR3 nucleotides read TGTGCCAGTCACCGGGGGAGGGTTAACACCGGGGAGCTGTTTTTT.

The chain links TRBV10-2 to TRBJ1-5, with D possibly being TRBD1 (6 bases). CDR1 is WSHSY, CDR2 SAAADI, per germline. The V end was cut by 0 bases, the J end by 3 bases, with 18 bases between. The CDR3 consists of 18 residues. The chain's CDR3 is CASSESITSTGLNQPQHF. CDR3 in DNA: TGCGCCAGCAGTGAGTCGATCACTTCGACAGGTCTCAATCAGCCCCAGCATTTT.

Sample share makes this clone medium-sized. The rearrangement uses TRBV9 and TRBJ2-1; TRBD1 aligns across 8 bases. J gave up 0 bases and V 2 bases, and 16 bases lay outside the gene matches. Germline V gives CDR1 SGDLS, CDR2 YYNGEE. This CDR3 spans 20 amino acids. In DNA form, the CDR3 reads TGTGCCAGCAGCGTCCCAACGGGGCAGGGGGCTTCGAGCTCCTACAATGAGCAGTTCTTC. Amino acid sequence: CASSVPTGQGASSSYNEQFF.

A word on this clone: Some base is ambiguous or went unread, and X replaces its residue. The chain recombines TRBV19 with TRBJ1-1; the match to TRBD1 covers 8 bases. The germline V gene has CDR1 LNHDA and CDR2 SQIVND (reference sequence). The CDR3 is made up of 14 amino acids. V lost 5 bases, J lost 4 bases, and 6 bases stayed unmatched. CDR3 sequence (DNA): TGTGCCAGTAGTCCCGGACAGGGRAGCACTGAAGCTTTCTTT. Amino acid sequence: CASSPGQXSTEAFF. From start to end, the CDR3 is CASSPGQGSTEAFF.

This clone is large (0.1 to 1%) within its sample. The rearrangement links TRBV6-8 to TRBJ2-7, with 11 bases matching TRBD1. The germline CDR1 and CDR2 sequences are MNHGY and SAAAGT. J gave up 7 bases and V 5 bases, and 7 bases lay outside the gene matches. The CDR3 extends over 14 amino acids. CDR3 in DNA: TGTGCCAGCAGTAGGGACAGGGGGTTGAGTGAGCAGTACTTC. Encoded protein: CASSRDRGLSEQYF.

V and J are TRBV19 and TRBJ1-2; a weak D match, TRBD1 (6 bases). Germline V CDR1 and CDR2: LNHDA, SQIVND (reference sequence). The CDR3 covers 17 residues. V lost 0 bases and J lost 6, with 20 bases in between. CDR3 sequence: CASSIDLWGQGDDGYTF. The CDR3 DNA is TGTGCCAGTAGTATAGATCTATGGGGGCAGGGAGACGATGGCTACACCTTC.

The chain links TRBV11-3 to TRBJ2-5, with D perhaps given as TRBD1 or TRBD2 (5 bases each). With 5 bases removed from V and 7 bases from J, the gap between germline ends came to 17 bases. There are 14 residues in the CDR3. Germline assignment: CDR1 SGHNT and CDR2 YENEEA. The DNA for the CDR3 is TGTGCCAGCAGCGACCGGGACCCCCGGGGGACCCAGTACTTC. Translated, it gives CASSDRDPRGTQYF.

This clone has just a few counts. The rearrangement links TRBV10-2 to TRBJ2-7; TRBD2 matches at 7 bases. There are 14 residues in the CDR3. Germline CDR1 and CDR2: WSHSY and SAAADI. After removal of 5 bases from V and 5 bases from J, the junction contained 9 bases not matched to a gene. DNA for the CDR3: TGCGCCAGCAGTTTGGGGGGAGGGCTAGACGAGCAGTACTTC. This codes for CASSLGGGLDEQYF.